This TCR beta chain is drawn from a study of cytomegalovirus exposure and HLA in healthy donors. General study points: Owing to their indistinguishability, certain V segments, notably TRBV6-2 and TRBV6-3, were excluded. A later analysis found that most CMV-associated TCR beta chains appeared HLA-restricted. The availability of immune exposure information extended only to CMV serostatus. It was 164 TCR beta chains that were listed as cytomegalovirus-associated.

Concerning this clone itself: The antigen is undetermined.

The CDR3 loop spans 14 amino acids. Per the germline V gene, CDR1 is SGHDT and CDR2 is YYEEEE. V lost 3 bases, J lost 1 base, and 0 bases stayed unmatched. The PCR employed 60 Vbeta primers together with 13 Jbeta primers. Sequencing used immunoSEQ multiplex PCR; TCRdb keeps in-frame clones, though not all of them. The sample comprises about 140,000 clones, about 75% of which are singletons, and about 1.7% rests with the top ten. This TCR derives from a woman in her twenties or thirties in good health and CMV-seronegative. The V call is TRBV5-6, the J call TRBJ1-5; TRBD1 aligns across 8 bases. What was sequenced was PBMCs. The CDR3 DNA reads TGTGCCAGCAGCTGGACAGGGAGCAATCAGCCCCAGCATTTT. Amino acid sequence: CASSWTGSNQPQHF.